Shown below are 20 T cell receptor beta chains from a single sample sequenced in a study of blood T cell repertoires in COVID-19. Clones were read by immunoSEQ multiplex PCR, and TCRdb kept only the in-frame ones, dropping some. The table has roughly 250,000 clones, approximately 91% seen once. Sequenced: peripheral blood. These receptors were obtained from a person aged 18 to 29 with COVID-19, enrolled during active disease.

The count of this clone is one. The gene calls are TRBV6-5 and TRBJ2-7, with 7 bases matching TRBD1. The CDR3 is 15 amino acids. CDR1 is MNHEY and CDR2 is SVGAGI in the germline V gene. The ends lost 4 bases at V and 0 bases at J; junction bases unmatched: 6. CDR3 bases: TGTGCCAGCAGTTCCACGACAGGGAGCTCCTACGAGCAGTACTTC. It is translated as CASSSTTGSSYEQYF.

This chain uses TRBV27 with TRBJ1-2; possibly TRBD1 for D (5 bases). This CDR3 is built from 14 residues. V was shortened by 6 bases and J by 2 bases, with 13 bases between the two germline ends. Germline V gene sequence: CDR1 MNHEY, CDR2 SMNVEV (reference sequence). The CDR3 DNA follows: TGTGCCAGCAGATCTGGGGGAGGGAACTATGGCTACACCTTC. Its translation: CASRSGGGNYGYTF.

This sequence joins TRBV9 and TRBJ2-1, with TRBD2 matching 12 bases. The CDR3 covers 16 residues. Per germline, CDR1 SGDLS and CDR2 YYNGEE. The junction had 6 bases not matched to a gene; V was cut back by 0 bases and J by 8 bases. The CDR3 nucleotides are TGTGCCAGCAGCGTAGAGACTAGCGGGAGTCGGTATGAGCAGTTCTTC. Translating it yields CASSVETSGSRYEQFF.

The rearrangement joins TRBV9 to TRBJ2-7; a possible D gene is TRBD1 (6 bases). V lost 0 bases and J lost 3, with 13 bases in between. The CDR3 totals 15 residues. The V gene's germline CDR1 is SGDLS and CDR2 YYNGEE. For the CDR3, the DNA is TGTGCCAGCAGCGTAGGAGGGACACTCGACTACGAGCAGTACTTC. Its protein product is CASSVGGTLDYEQYF.

The CDR3 region has the DNA TGCAGCGTTGATATCCTAGGAGATACGCAGTATTTT. Amino acid sequence: CSVDILGDTQYF. The V and J genes are TRBV29-1 and TRBJ2-3; no clear D gene. Germline assignment: CDR1 SQVTM and CDR2 ANQGSEA. Trimming pared 3 bases from V and 5 bases from J, leaving 9 bases between. The CDR3 consists of 12 residues.

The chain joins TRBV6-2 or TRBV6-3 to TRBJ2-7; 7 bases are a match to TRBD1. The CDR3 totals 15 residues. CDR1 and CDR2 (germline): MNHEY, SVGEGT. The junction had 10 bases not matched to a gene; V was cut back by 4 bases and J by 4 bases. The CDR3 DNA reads TGTGCCAGCAGTTCTTATCGGGACAGAACGTACGAGCAGTACTTC. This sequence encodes CASSSYRDRTYEQYF.

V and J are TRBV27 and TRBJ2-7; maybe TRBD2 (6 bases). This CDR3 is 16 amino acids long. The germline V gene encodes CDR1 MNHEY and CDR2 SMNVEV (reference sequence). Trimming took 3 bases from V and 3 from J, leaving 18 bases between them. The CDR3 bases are TGTGCCAGCAGTTTGTCCAGGCCGGGAGATGGCTACGAGCAGTACTTC. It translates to CASSLSRPGDGYEQYF.

The CDR3: CASSLAWGGVLNTEAFF. The CDR3, as DNA: TGTGCCAGCAGCTTGGCCTGGGGGGGTGTCCTGAACACTGAAGCTTTCTTT. The genes are TRBV5-5 and TRBJ1-1, with D possibly TRBD1 on 5 matching bases. The germline CDR1 and CDR2 sequences are SGHKS and YYEKEE (reference sequence). The V end was cut by 0 bases, the J end by 0 bases, with 15 bases between. The CDR3 is made up of 17 amino acids.

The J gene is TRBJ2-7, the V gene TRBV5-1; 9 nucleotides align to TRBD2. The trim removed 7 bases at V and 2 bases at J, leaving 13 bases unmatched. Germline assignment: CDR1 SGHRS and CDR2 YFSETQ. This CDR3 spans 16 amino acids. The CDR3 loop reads CASGLGLAGGPYEQYF. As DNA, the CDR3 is TGCGCCAGCGGATTGGGGCTGGCGGGAGGGCCCTACGAGCAGTACTTC.

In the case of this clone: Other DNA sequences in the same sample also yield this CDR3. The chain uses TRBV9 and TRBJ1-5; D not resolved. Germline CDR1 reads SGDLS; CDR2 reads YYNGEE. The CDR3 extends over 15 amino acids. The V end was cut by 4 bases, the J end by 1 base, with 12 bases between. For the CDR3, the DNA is TGTGCCAGCAGCCCGGGAGGAGGGAGCAATCAGCCCCAGCATTTT. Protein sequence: CASSPGGGSNQPQHF.

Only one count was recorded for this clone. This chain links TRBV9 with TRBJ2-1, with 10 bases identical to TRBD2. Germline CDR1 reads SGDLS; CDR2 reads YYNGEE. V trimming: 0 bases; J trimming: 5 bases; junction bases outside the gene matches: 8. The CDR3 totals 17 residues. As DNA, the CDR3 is TGTGCCAGCAGCGTAGCTAGCGGGAGTGGTTGGGACAATGAGCAGTTCTTC. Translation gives CASSVASGSGWDNEQFF. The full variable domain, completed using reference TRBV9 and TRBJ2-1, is DSGVTQTPKHLITATGQRVTLRCSPRSGDLSVYWYQQSLDQGLQFLIQYYNGEERAKGNILERFSAQQFPDLHSELNLSSLELGDSALYFCASSVASGSGWDNEQFFGPGTRLTVL.

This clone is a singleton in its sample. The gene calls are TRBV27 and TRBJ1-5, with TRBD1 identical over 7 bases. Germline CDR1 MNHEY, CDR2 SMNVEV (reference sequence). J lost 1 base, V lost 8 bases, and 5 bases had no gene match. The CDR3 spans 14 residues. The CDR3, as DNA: TGTGCCAGCGGAGACAGGGCCAGCAATCAGCCCCAGCATTTT. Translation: CASGDRASNQPQHF.

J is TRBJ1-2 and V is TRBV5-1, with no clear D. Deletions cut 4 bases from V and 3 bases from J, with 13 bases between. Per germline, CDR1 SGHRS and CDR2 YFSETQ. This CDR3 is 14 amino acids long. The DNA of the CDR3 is TGCGCCAGCAGCACGGGTATCATGGACTATGGCTACACCTTC. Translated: CASSTGIMDYGYTF. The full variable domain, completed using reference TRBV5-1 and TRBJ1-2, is KAGVTQTPRYLIKTRGQQVTLSCSPISGHRSVSWYQQTPGQGLQFLFEYFSETQRNKGNFPGRFSGRQFSNSRSEMNVSTLELGDSALYLCASSTGIMDYGYTFGSGTRLTVV.

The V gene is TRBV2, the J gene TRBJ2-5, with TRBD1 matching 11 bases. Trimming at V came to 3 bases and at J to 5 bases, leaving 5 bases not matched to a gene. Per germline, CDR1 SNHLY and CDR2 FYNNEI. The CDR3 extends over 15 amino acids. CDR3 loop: CASSESGTGGETQYF. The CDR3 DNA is TGTGCCAGCAGTGAGAGCGGGACAGGGGGTGAGACCCAGTACTTC.

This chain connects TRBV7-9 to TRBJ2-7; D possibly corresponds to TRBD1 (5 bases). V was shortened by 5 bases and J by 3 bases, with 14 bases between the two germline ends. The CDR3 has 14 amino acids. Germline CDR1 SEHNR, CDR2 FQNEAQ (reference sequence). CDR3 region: CASSPQGRNYEQYF. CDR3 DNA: TGTGCCAGCAGCCCGCAGGGCAGAAACTACGAGCAGTACTTC.

Here the CDR3 reads CASSPRGVNEKLFF. Here the CDR3 DNA reads TGTGCCAGCAGTCCCCGGGGGGTAAATGAAAAACTGTTTTTT. V is TRBV6-5 and J is TRBJ1-4; a weak D match, TRBD1 (5 bases). V shed 5 bases and J shed 5 bases, with 12 bases lying between them. The CDR3 length is 14 residues. The germline V gene has CDR1 MNHEY and CDR2 SVGAGI.

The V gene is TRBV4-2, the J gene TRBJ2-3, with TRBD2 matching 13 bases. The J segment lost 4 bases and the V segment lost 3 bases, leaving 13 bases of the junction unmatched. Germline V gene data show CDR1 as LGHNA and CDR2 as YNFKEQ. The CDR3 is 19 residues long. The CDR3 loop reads CASSHAAAGTSGTADTQYF. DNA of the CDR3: TGTGCCAGCAGCCACGCCGCCGCCGGGACTAGCGGGACCGCAGATACGCAGTATTTT.

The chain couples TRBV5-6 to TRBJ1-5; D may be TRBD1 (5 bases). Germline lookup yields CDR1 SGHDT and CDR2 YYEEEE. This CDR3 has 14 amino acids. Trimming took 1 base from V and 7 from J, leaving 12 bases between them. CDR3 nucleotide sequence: TGTGCCAGCAGCTTGAGATGGGGGGGGCAGCCCCAGCATTTT. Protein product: CASSLRWGGQPQHF.

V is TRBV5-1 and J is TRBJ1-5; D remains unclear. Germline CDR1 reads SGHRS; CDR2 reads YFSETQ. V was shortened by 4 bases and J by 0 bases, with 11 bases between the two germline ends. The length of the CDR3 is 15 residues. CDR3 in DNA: TGCGCCAGCAGCATCGGGAGCGATAGCAATCAGCCCCAGCATTTT. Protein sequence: CASSIGSDSNQPQHF.

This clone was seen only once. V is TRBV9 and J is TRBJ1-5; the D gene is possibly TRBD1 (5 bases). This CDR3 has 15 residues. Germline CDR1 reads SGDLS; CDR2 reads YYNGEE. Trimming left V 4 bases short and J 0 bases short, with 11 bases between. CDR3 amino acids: CASSPGGFSNQPQHF. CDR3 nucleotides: TGTGCCAGCAGCCCTGGGGGGTTTAGCAATCAGCCCCAGCATTTT.